This T cell receptor beta chain was profiled in a study of post-analysis software for immune sequencing data (dated by TCRdb to about 2015). Regarding the research as a whole: Disease courses on record covered relapsing-remitting, secondary progressive and progressive-relapsing multiple sclerosis, though some patients had no subtype annotation. The patient repertoires were compared against 11 previously published healthy control repertoires obtained from donors aged 6 to 25 years. A subset of samples was prepared in parallel using single-end sample barcoding, then pooled and co-amplified after Illumina adapter ligation. General findings and caveats noted by the study authors: Significantly lower normalized Chao1 diversity was found in multiple sclerosis patients than in controls, suggesting substantial peripheral T-cell clonal expansion. A handful of TRBV segments, including TRBV5-6, TRBV5-1 and TRBV20-1, were significantly more frequent in patients than controls. The control group was slightly older than the multiple sclerosis patient group. Direct clustering with F measure revealed strong co-clustering of samples prepared in the same batch, which led to a batch-effect correction.

TCR beta repertoires were profiled from peripheral blood of 10 to 15 young patients with multiple sclerosis to demonstrate the VDJtools post-analysis software. Multiple sclerosis patients were children and adolescents aged about 6 to 16 years. Turning to this clonotype: There is no known antigen for this receptor. No much larger clone exists at a distance of one base, and base qualities are not known.

V is pruned by 8 bases and J by 6 bases, leaving 7 bases of the junction without a gene match. Measured from the cysteine to the phenylalanine, the CDR3 is 13 residues long. The DNA shown is the 39-base CDR3, in frame from base 1. The library was obtained by PCR. The data were produced on an Illumina HiSeq 2500. Unique molecular identifiers were incorporated into TCR beta cDNA libraries to reduce PCR and sequencing biases. Roughly 500,000 cDNA molecules were obtained per 1 to 10 million input T cells, so each molecule approximated one T cell. The patient libraries were prepared and sequenced with the same protocol used for the earlier healthy control dataset. Within a given batch, samples were prepared together, multiplexed and sequenced on the same HiSeq lane. The published analysis was carried out like this. Raw barcoded reads were processed with MIGEC, discarding single-read molecular identifier groups before consensus assembly and CDR3 extraction. VDJtools was used for post-analysis of the clonotype tables, with diversity normalized by down-sampling every dataset to the smallest sample size. To correct batch-related cross-sample contamination, repertoire overlap clustering matched CDR3 amino acid sequences but not nucleotide sequences. TCRdb handled the public reads itself, with Q25 trimming in fastp and clone calling in MiXCR, and kept productive beta chains. Each entry is one CDR3 protein sequence, shown with its most common DNA and genes. The V and J calls and clone size are TCRdb's, not the authors'. In this sample the table shows roughly 800,000 distinct CDR3 sequences, 53% of which occur a single time. Approximately 4.4% of the sample rests with the top ten.

This sequence originates from a girl aged 5 to 17 with multiple sclerosis. Sequences were obtained from blood. The chain couples TRBV12-3 or TRBV12-4 to TRBJ1-5, with 7 central nucleotides matching TRBD1. The sequence in DNA is TGTGCCAGCCGCGCACAGGGGATTCAGCCCCAGCATTTT. It specifies CASRAQGIQPQHF.